This TCR beta chain was recorded in a study of cytomegalovirus exposure and HLA in healthy donors. This clone was detected only once. The ends were cut back, 2 bases at V and 3 bases at J, with 10 bases in the middle. The CDR3 consists of 14 residues. Looked up from germline, CDR1 is ENHRY and CDR2 is SYGVKD. The PCR contained 60 Vbeta and 13 Jbeta primers. TCRdb keeps only in-frame clones here, not all; method: immunoSEQ multiplex PCR. The sample includes roughly 180,000 clones, about 75% of them seen just once. The chain links TRBV10-3 to TRBJ2-5; possibly TRBD1 for D (5 bases). Sequencing used PBMCs. This clonotype originated in a man in his fifties in good health and CMV-seropositive. The CDR3 region has the DNA TGTGCCATCAGTGAGCAACAGGTCGAAGAGACCCAGTACTTC. Encoded protein: CAISEQQVEETQYF.